The rows below give T cell receptor beta chains drawn from one sample of a study of blood T cell repertoires in COVID-19. Clones were sequenced by immunoSEQ multiplex PCR, and TCRdb holds only the in-frame ones, with some missing. The repertoire holds around 140,000 clones, approximately 90% seen once, with around 1.5% in the top ten. Sequencing was performed on peripheral blood. The source of these receptors is a human donor in a cohort sampled during active COVID-19. Each CDR3 is given with its conserved first and last residue. The order of the fields is clone size, J gene, V gene, D gene, CDR3 protein, CDR3 DNA. A D gene is named only where the DNA matches it firmly. For some rows the clone size is stated as once, few or many, or as a class when expanded; others skip it.

.,TRBJ1-2,TRBV5-1,.,CASSLGQANYGYTF,TGCGCCAGCAGCTTGGGACAGGCTAACTATGGCTACACCTTC
few,TRBJ1-2,TRBV9,TRBD1,CASSVGIGQGTGYGYTF,TGTGCCAGCAGCGTAGGAATCGGACAGGGAACAGGCTATGGCTACACCTTC
.,TRBJ2-5,TRBV15,TRBD1,CATSRPGQGSFQETQYF,TGTGCCACCAGCAGACCGGGACAGGGAAGCTTCCAAGAGACCCAGTACTTC
.,TRBJ1-6,TRBV3-1/TRBV3-2,.,CASSQDITANSPLHF,TGTGCCAGCAGCCAAGATATCACAGCCAATTCACCCCTCCACTTT
.,TRBJ2-3,TRBV9,.,CASSARMAGSTDTQYF,TGTGCCAGCAGCGCCAGGATGGCGGGGTCCACAGATACGCAGTATTTT
.,TRBJ2-3,TRBV24-1,.,CATLADTQYF,TGTGCCACTTTAGCGGATACGCAGTATTTT
.,TRBJ1-4,TRBV18,TRBD1,CASPTGSISEKLFF,TGTGCCAGCCCGACAGGGTCAATAAGTGAAAAACTGTTTTTT
once,TRBJ2-1,TRBV11-2,.,CASSLVLTNEQFF,TGTGCCAGCAGCTTAGTCCTTACTAACGAGCAGTTCTTC
.,TRBJ2-5,TRBV9,.,CASSVGGTGRETQYF,TGTGCCAGCAGCGTGGGAGGGACAGGCCGAGAGACCCAGTACTTC
.,TRBJ1-1,TRBV5-6,.,CASSLSAGAGAFF,TGTGCCAGCAGCTTGTCGGCGGGGGCCGGGGCTTTCTTT
.,TRBJ1-2,TRBV5-1,TRBD1,CASSLRTGDPNYGYTF,TGCGCCAGCAGCTTGAGGACAGGGGACCCTAACTATGGCTACACCTTC
.,TRBJ2-3,TRBV7-2,TRBD2,CASKKRGGGDTQYF,TGTGCCAGCAAAAAGCGGGGGGGCGGAGATACGCAGTATTTT
.,TRBJ2-1,TRBV5-4,TRBD2,CASSPGIAGYNEQFF,TGTGCCAGCAGCCCCGGGATAGCGGGGTACAATGAGCAGTTCTTC
.,TRBJ2-3,TRBV29-1,TRBD1,CSVDSTGKGNTQYF,TGCAGCGTTGATTCGACAGGGAAGGGAAATACGCAGTATTTT
.,TRBJ2-1,TRBV7-9,.,CASSLAGGYNEQFF,TGTGCCAGCAGCTTAGCGGGCGGGTACAATGAGCAGTTCTTC
.,TRBJ2-7,TRBV6-6,.,CASSPQTEYEQYF,TGTGCCAGCAGTCCCCAGACAGAATACGAGCAGTACTTC
.,TRBJ1-1,TRBV6-5,.,CASRINMNTEAFF,TGTGCCAGCAGGATAAACATGAACACTGAAGCTTTCTTT
.,TRBJ2-6,TRBV11-2,.,CASRLPGAGANVLTF,TGTGCCAGCAGACTCCCGGGTGCGGGGGCCAACGTCCTGACTTTC
once,TRBJ1-3,TRBV6-5,.,CASSQTGSGNTIYF,TGTGCCAGCAGTCAGACAGGCTCTGGAAACACCATATATTTT
.,TRBJ2-5,TRBV10-3,.,CATMGGGETQYF,TGTGCCACGATGGGGGGTGGAGAGACCCAGTACTTC
.,TRBJ1-2,TRBV5-6,.,CASSQQNRRSNYGYTF,TGTGCCAGCAGCCAACAGAACAGGCGATCTAACTATGGCTACACCTTC
.,TRBJ1-2,TRBV4-3,.,CAHMGGDVFYGYTF,TGCGCACATATGGGAGGGGATGTATTCTATGGCTACACCTTC